This entry lists 25 T cell receptor beta chains sequenced from one sample in a study of blood T cell repertoires in COVID-19 (dated by TCRdb to about 2020). The library came from the immunoSEQ multiplex PCR assay. Held by TCRdb, this immuneACCESS table contains in-frame sequences only and omits some clones. Under half of the omission traces to an unresolved V gene where checked; the cause of the rest is unknown. The sample data list over 300,000 clones, and 65% to 90% of these were observed just once. Together, the top ten hold less than 11% of the sample. Sequenced input: PBMCs or T cells enriched from blood (not recorded which). These receptor sequences come from a woman aged 18 to 35 who had recovered from COVID-19.

The J gene is TRBJ2-1, the V gene TRBV7-3; TRBD2 might be the D (6 bases). The CDR3 covers 14 residues. Trimming left V 5 bases short and J 1 base short, with 9 bases between. Germline V gene data show CDR1 as SGHTA and CDR2 as FQGTGA. The CDR3 here is CASSISGSYNEQFF. The CDR3 bases are TGTGCCAGCAGCATCAGCGGGTCCTACAATGAGCAGTTCTTC.

This clone appeared a few times. This chain connects TRBV3-1 (or the pseudogene TRBV3-2) to TRBJ1-1, with 7 bases identical to TRBD1. V shed 2 bases and J 1 base; nucleotides not matched to a gene: 4. Germline V gene sequence: CDR1 LGHDT, CDR2 YNNKEL (reference sequence). The CDR3 covers 15 residues. The DNA of the CDR3 is TGTGCCAGCAGCCAACGGGGACAGCCGAACACTGAAGCTTTCTTT. Its translation: CASSQRGQPNTEAFF.

The chain is built from TRBV19 and TRBJ1-5; the D is unclear. The CDR3 contains 13 residues. Germline V gene sequence: CDR1 LNHDA, CDR2 SQIVND (reference sequence). The ends were cut back, 2 bases at V and 8 bases at J, with 10 bases in the middle. This chain's CDR3 is CASSINRHKPQHF. In DNA form, the CDR3 reads TGTGCCAGTAGTATAAACAGACACAAGCCCCAGCATTTT.

This rearrangement joins TRBV2 to TRBJ2-1, with 7 bases matching TRBD2. The V gene's germline CDR1 is SNHLY and CDR2 FYNNEI. V gave up 2 bases and J gave up 2 bases; unmatched junction bases: 9. CDR3 length: 17 amino acids. CDR3 coding DNA: TGTGCCAGCAGTGAATGGGGTGGCGGGGGAGCCTACAATGAGCAGTTCTTC. Translation: CASSEWGGGGAYNEQFF. The entire variable domain, with the rest obtained from reference TRBV2 and TRBJ2-1, is as follows: EPEVTQTPSHQVTQMGQEVILRCVPISNHLYFYWYRQILGQKVEFLVSFYNNEISEKSEIFDDQFSVERPDGSNFTLKIRSTKLEDSAMYFCASSEWGGGGAYNEQFFGPGTRLTVL.

The rearrangement uses TRBV7-9 and TRBJ2-1; D is uncertain. V was pared by 6 bases and J by 0 bases, with 15 bases between. The CDR3 totals 16 residues. Germline assignment: CDR1 SEHNR and CDR2 FQNEAQ (reference sequence). As DNA, the CDR3 is TGTGCCAGCAGACCTTTCGGTAGGAGCTCCTACAATGAGCAGTTCTTC. Translated: CASRPFGRSSYNEQFF.

This sequence joins TRBV12-3 or TRBV12-4 and TRBJ2-2; no clear D. The CDR3 length is 13 residues. The germline V and J ends were trimmed by 3 bases and 7 bases, with 9 bases remaining between them. Written as DNA, the CDR3 is TGTGCCAGCAGTTTTATACAGAACGGGGAGCTGTTTTTT. Protein sequence: CASSFIQNGELFF.

The V call is TRBV19, the J call TRBJ2-1; tentative D call: TRBD2 (6 bases). Trimming removed 6 bases at V and 6 bases at J, with 12 bases between. This CDR3 comprises 13 residues. Germline V gene data show CDR1 as LNHDA and CDR2 as SQIVND (reference sequence). The DNA of the CDR3 is TGTGCCAGTAGCCCGGGACTTATCAATGAGCAGTTCTTC. Translated: CASSPGLINEQFF.

CDR3 amino acids: CASSGSGTSLNYEQYF. The CDR3 nucleotides read TGTGCCAGCAGCGGCTCTGGGACATCCTTGAACTACGAGCAGTACTTC. The V gene is TRBV5-6, the J gene TRBJ2-7; D is possibly TRBD1 (6 bases). Trimming left V 4 bases short and J 3 bases short, with 20 bases between. The germline CDR1 and CDR2 sequences are SGHDT and YYEEEE. This CDR3 region has 16 residues.

This clone was counted a single time. The rearrangement joins TRBV14 to TRBJ2-7, with a tentative D call TRBD2 (6 bases). The CDR3 consists of 14 residues. In germline, CDR1 is SGHDN, CDR2 FVKESK. Between the trimmed V and J ends, which lost 4 bases and 2 bases, there was a span of 12 bases. In DNA form, the CDR3 reads TGTGCCAGCAGCCCGGGGGTCACAACCTACGAGCAGTACTTC. This codes for CASSPGVTTYEQYF.

The chain links TRBV7-8 to TRBJ2-1, with 7 bases aligning to TRBD2. This CDR3 has 15 amino acids. Looked up from germline, CDR1 is SGHVS and CDR2 is FQNEAQ. V dropped 1 base and J dropped 5; count of bases not matched to a gene: 5. The CDR3 DNA is TGTGCCAGCAGCTTAGAGAGCGGGGAGAACAATGAGCAGTTCTTC. Encoded protein: CASSLESGENNEQFF.

The chain has TRBV6-1 and TRBJ2-1; 10 nucleotides align to TRBD2. V lost 0 bases to trimming and J lost 6 bases; unmatched junction nucleotides: 2. Looked up from germline, CDR1 is MNHNS and CDR2 is SASEGT. There are 15 residues in the CDR3. The CDR3 here is CASSEAAGGPNEQFF. As DNA, the CDR3 is TGTGCCAGCAGTGAAGCAGCGGGGGGGCCCAATGAGCAGTTCTTC.

This chain's CDR3 is CASSLTDNEQFF. The CDR3 bases are TGTGCCAGCAGTTTGACAGACAATGAGCAGTTCTTC. V gene TRBV12-3 or TRBV12-4 combines with J gene TRBJ2-1; perhaps TRBD1 as D (5 bases). The CDR3 loop spans 12 amino acids. V was clipped by 3 bases and J by 5 bases, with 5 bases between them.

The chain links TRBV9 to TRBJ1-1; 7 bases are a match to TRBD1. Per germline, CDR1 SGDLS and CDR2 YYNGEE. The CDR3 runs to 14 residues. Trimming at V came to 3 bases and at J to 5 bases, leaving 7 bases not matched to a gene. CDR3 amino acids: CASSDVPQGTEAFF. DNA for the CDR3: TGTGCCAGCAGCGACGTCCCACAGGGGACTGAAGCTTTCTTT.

This clone has a handful of counts. The chain is built from TRBV2 and TRBJ1-2; the match to TRBD1 covers 7 bases. CDR3 length: 16 amino acids. Germline V CDR1 and CDR2: SNHLY, FYNNEI. V lost 7 bases, J lost 1 base, and 12 bases stayed unmatched. Here the CDR3 reads CASNKEGAGGNYGYTF. CDR3 in DNA: TGTGCCAGCAATAAAGAGGGGGCCGGGGGTAACTATGGCTACACCTTC.

The V and J genes are TRBV30 and TRBJ2-5; 9 nucleotides agree with TRBD1. The length of the CDR3 is 13 residues. Per the germline V gene, CDR1 is GTSNPN and CDR2 is SVGIG (reference sequence). V shed 8 bases and J 5 bases; nucleotides not matched to a gene: 9. The CDR3 spells CAGVQGQGETQYF. DNA of the CDR3: TGTGCCGGTGTTCAAGGACAGGGGGAGACCCAGTACTTC.

The V call is TRBV19, the J call TRBJ2-1; tentative D call: TRBD1 (5 bases). The CDR3 sequence is 15 residues long. Germline CDR1 reads LNHDA; CDR2 reads SQIVND (reference sequence). The V end lost 2 bases, the J end lost 0 bases, and 8 bases lay between the germline ends. CDR3 DNA: TGTGCCAGTAGTATACAGGGTGTCTCCTACAATGAGCAGTTCTTC. Its translation: CASSIQGVSYNEQFF.

The CDR3 DNA reads as TGTGCCAGCAGTGAAGCTCGAGGGTTAGCGGGAGTTTACGAGCAGTACTTC. This gives the protein CASSEARGLAGVYEQYF. The genes are TRBV2 and TRBJ2-7, with TRBD2 matching over 9 bases. Germline CDR1 SNHLY, CDR2 FYNNEI. The CDR3 sequence is 17 residues long. Unmatched junction bases numbered 10, after V lost 0 bases and J lost 4 bases. Supplemented by reference TRBV2 and TRBJ2-7, the full variable domain reads EPEVTQTPSHQVTQMGQEVILRCVPISNHLYFYWYRQILGQKVEFLVSFYNNEISEKSEIFDDQFSVERPDGSNFTLKIRSTKLEDSAMYFCASSEARGLAGVYEQYFGPGTRLTVT.

The gene calls are TRBV7-9 and TRBJ2-2; tentative D call: TRBD1 (6 bases). Germline CDR1 SEHNR, CDR2 FQNEAQ (reference sequence). CDR3 size: 15 residues. V was clipped by 1 base and J by 5 bases, with 11 bases between them. DNA of the CDR3: TGTGCCAGCAGCTTAGTATCCAGGGGAACCGGGGAGCTGTTTTTT. Translated: CASSLVSRGTGELFF.

The chain is built from TRBV12-3 or TRBV12-4 and TRBJ2-1; the D gene is possibly TRBD1 (6 bases). Trimming removed 5 bases at V and 15 bases at J, with 20 bases between. The CDR3 loop spans 13 amino acids. The CDR3 DNA sequence: TGTGCCAGCAGTCCAGGGACACTCGACAGCGGGTTCTTC. Protein: CASSPGTLDSGFF.

V and J are TRBV11-2 and TRBJ2-1; 10 nucleotides line up with TRBD2. The CDR3 runs to 15 residues. The germline V gene has CDR1 SGHAT and CDR2 FQNNGV. V lost 7 bases, J lost 5 bases, and 8 bases stayed unmatched. The CDR3: CASTPGSGGNNEQFF. For the CDR3, the DNA is TGTGCCAGCACCCCCGGTAGCGGGGGGAACAATGAGCAGTTCTTC.

The chain combines TRBV6-5 with TRBJ1-4; 7 nucleotides match TRBD1. This CDR3 is 11 amino acids long. Trimming removed 6 bases from V and 11 bases from J; junction bases left unmatched: 3. Germline lookup yields CDR1 MNHEY and CDR2 SVGAGI. This CDR3 reads CASRQQGKLFF. In DNA, the CDR3 is TGTGCCAGCAGACAACAGGGGAAACTGTTTTTT.

The rearrangement uses TRBV5-4 and TRBJ2-1, with 11 bases that match TRBD1. This CDR3 spans 17 amino acids. V lost 4 bases, J lost 5 bases, and 11 bases stayed unmatched. Germline loops: CDR1 SGHNT, CDR2 YYREEE (reference sequence). For the CDR3, the DNA is TGTGCCAGCAGCCAACCCCCCGGACAGGGGGCCAACAATGAGCAGTTCTTC. Residues: CASSQPPGQGANNEQFF.

The CDR3 coding sequence is TGCGCCAGCAGCCAAGTAGGGGCGAGCTATGGCTACACCTTC. It translates to CASSQVGASYGYTF. The chain employs TRBV4-1 and TRBJ1-2; D might be TRBD1 (5 bases). Germline values: CDR1 MGHRA, CDR2 YSYEKL. V dropped 1 base and J dropped 4 bases, with 10 bases sitting between them. CDR3 length equals 14 residues.

DNA of the CDR3: TGTGCCAGCAGCCAAGTAACTGTAGGAGATAACTATGGCTACACCTTC. Translated, it gives CASSQVTVGDNYGYTF. The chain has TRBV14 and TRBJ1-2; D unresolved. In germline, CDR1 is SGHDN, CDR2 FVKESK. Trimming took 1 base from V and 1 from J, leaving 13 bases between them. The CDR3 length is 16 residues.

The chain joins TRBV18 to TRBJ1-1, with D tentatively TRBD1 (5 bases). Trimming cost V 4 bases and J 6 bases, with 12 bases left between them. This CDR3 contains 13 residues. The germline V gene has CDR1 KGHSH and CDR2 LQKENI. The CDR3 region has the DNA TGTGCCAGCTCACGCGCCGGGGGTTCTGAAGCTTTCTTT. Protein product: CASSRAGGSEAFF. The full variable domain, its missing parts supplied by reference TRBV18 and TRBJ1-1, is NAGVMQNPRHLVRRRGQEARLRCSPMKGHSHVYWYRQLPEEGLKFMVYLQKENIIDESGMPKERFSAEFPKEGPSILRIQQVVRGDSAAYFCASSRAGGSEAFFGQGTRLTVV.